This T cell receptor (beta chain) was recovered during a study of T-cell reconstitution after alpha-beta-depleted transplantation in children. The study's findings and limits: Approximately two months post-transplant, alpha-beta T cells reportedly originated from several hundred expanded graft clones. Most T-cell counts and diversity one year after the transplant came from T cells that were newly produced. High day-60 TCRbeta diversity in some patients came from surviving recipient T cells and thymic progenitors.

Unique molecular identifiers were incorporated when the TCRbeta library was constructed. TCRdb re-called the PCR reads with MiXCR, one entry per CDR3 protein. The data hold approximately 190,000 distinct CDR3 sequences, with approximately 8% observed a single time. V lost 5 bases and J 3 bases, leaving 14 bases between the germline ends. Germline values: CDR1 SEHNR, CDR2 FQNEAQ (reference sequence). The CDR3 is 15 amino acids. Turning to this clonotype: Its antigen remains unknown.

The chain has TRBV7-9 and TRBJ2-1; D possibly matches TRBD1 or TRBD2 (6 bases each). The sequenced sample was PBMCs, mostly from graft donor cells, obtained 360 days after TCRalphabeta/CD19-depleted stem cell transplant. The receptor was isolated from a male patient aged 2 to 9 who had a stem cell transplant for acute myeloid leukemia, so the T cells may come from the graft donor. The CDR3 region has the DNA TGTGCCAGCAGCACCCCTCGGGGGCTCTACAATGAGCAGTTCTTC. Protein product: CASSTPRGLYNEQFF.